The 13 T cell receptor beta chains in this list originate from one sample, sequenced in a study of cytomegalovirus exposure and HLA in healthy donors. The PCR ran on 60 Vbeta and 13 Jbeta primers. The protocol was immunoSEQ multiplex PCR, while the TCRdb copy is restricted to in-frame clones and leaves out a portion. The sample carries 200,000 to 250,000 clones, around 83% recorded once. Input material: PBMCs. Receptors originate from a woman in her forties in good health and CMV-seronegative.

V and J are TRBV7-9 and TRBJ1-2, with TRBD1 as a possible D gene (5 bases). V was clipped by 7 bases and J by 5 bases, with 17 bases between them. CDR3 length equals 14 residues. Germline V gene lookup returns CDR1 SEHNR and CDR2 FQNEAQ (reference sequence). The CDR3 region is CASTEGAAYYGYTF. CDR3 bases: TGTGCCAGCACCGAAGGGGCTGCGTATTATGGCTACACCTTC.

This sequence joins TRBV6-5 and TRBJ2-2, with unresolved D. The CDR3 consists of 13 residues. The germline V gene encodes CDR1 MNHEY and CDR2 SVGAGI. Trimming shortened V by 4 bases and J by 4 bases, and 7 bases separated the two germline ends. This chain's CDR3 is CASSSYGTGELFF. The CDR3 coding sequence is TGTGCCAGCAGTTCTTACGGCACCGGGGAGCTGTTTTTT.

This clone has only one observation. This chain's CDR3 is CASSLSGPETEAFF. CDR3 DNA sequence: TGTGCCAGCAGTTTATCAGGGCCGGAGACTGAAGCTTTCTTT. The rearrangement joins TRBV28 to TRBJ1-1, with a weak D call TRBD1 (5 bases). V dropped 1 base and J dropped 5 bases, with 11 bases sitting between them. The CDR3 is 14 residues long. Looked up from germline, CDR1 is MDHEN and CDR2 is SYDVKM.

The gene calls are TRBV30 and TRBJ2-1; unclear D gene. Per the germline V gene, CDR1 is GTSNPN and CDR2 is SVGIG (reference sequence). The length of the CDR3 is 11 residues. Trimming pared 4 bases from V and 14 bases from J, leaving 15 bases between. The CDR3 spells CAWMTAAQKFF. The CDR3 bases are TGTGCCTGGATGACCGCGGCCCAAAAGTTCTTC.

The V and J genes are TRBV27 and TRBJ2-5, with 7 nucleotides matching TRBD1. The J call may be in error: the DNA end matches TRBJ2-7 better. The germline CDR1 and CDR2 sequences are MNHEY and SMNVEV (reference sequence). The CDR3 totals 12 residues. The DNA of the CDR3 is TGTGCCAGCAGTTTAACAGGGGACGAGCAGTACTTC. Its translation is CASSLTGDEQYF.

V and J are TRBV29-1 and TRBJ1-1; D may be TRBD1 (5 bases). Germline CDR1 SQVTM, CDR2 ANQGSEA. CDR3 length: 14 amino acids. Trimming removed 0 bases from V and 5 bases from J, with 13 bases in between. DNA of the CDR3: TGCAGCGTTGAAGATCCTGCAGGGCGGACTGAAGCTTTCTTT. Encoded protein: CSVEDPAGRTEAFF.

The chain uses TRBV28 and TRBJ1-4; 9 positions agree with TRBD1. The CDR3 extends over 14 amino acids. The germline V gene encodes CDR1 MDHEN and CDR2 SYDVKM. V trimming: 8 bases; J trimming: 7 bases; junction bases outside the gene matches: 8. The CDR3 DNA follows: TGTGCCAGCCAGCTACAGGGGGCGGCTGAAAAACTGTTTTTT. It encodes CASQLQGAAEKLFF.

V and J are TRBV4-1 and TRBJ2-7; 8 bases line up with TRBD1. From germline, CDR1 is MGHRA and CDR2 YSYEKL. The V and J ends lost 3 bases and 7 bases, in that order; junction bases with no gene match: 8. The CDR3 is 14 amino acids. CDR3 protein: CASSHPGTGWEQYF. The CDR3 DNA reads as TGCGCCAGCAGCCACCCCGGGACAGGATGGGAGCAGTACTTC.

The chain employs TRBV27 and TRBJ2-1; 10 bases agree with TRBD1. This CDR3 has 13 amino acids. V dropped 6 bases and J dropped 6; count of bases not matched to a gene: 2. CDR1 and CDR2 (germline): MNHEY, SMNVEV (reference sequence). CDR3 in DNA: TGTGCCAGCAGCCGGGACAGGGGCAATGAGCAGTTCTTC. As protein: CASSRDRGNEQFF.

V is TRBV7-3 and J is TRBJ2-1, with D possibly matching TRBD2 (5 bases). The germline CDR1 and CDR2 sequences are SGHTA and FQGTGA. V was shortened by 2 bases and J by 9 bases, with 11 bases between the two germline ends. The CDR3 is made up of 13 amino acids. CDR3 in DNA: TGTGCCAGCAGCTTAGATGGGAGAGGTGAGCAGTTCTTC. Its translation is CASSLDGRGEQFF.

The chain recombines TRBV13 with TRBJ2-5; the match to TRBD2 covers 9 bases. The assigned J gene may be wrong: the sequence end matches TRBJ2-7 better. The CDR3 runs 13 residues. Germline CDR1 PRHDT, CDR2 FYEKMQ (reference sequence). CDR3 protein: CASSPGTSNEQYF. The CDR3 coding sequence is TGTGCCAGCAGCCCTGGGACTAGCAACGAGCAGTACTTC.

The chain couples TRBV30 to TRBJ2-5, with D possibly matching TRBD1 (5 bases). The J call could be wrong; TRBJ2-7 is a better fit for the DNA end. CDR1 GTSNPN and CDR2 SVGIG come from the germline V gene (reference sequence). The CDR3 is 14 amino acids. The chain's CDR3 is CAWSAPGISYEQYF. The CDR3 coding sequence is TGTGCCTGGAGTGCTCCAGGGATATCCTACGAGCAGTACTTC.

This clone occurred a few times. CDR3 region: CASSWAGVEQFF. CDR3 coding DNA: TGTGCCAGCAGCTGGGCGGGGGTTGAGCAGTTCTTC. The V and J genes are TRBV5-4 and TRBJ2-1; 7 bases are a match to TRBD2. The CDR3 extends over 12 amino acids. Germline CDR1 is SGHNT and CDR2 is YYREEE (reference sequence). Trimming at V came to 3 bases and at J to 9 bases, leaving 3 bases not matched to a gene.